These 6 T cell receptor beta chains were all obtained from the same sample, sequenced in a study of post-analysis software for immune sequencing data. Whole-study results and caveats: With TRBV5-6, TRBV5-1 and TRBV20-1 included, about five TRBV segments were more frequent in patients than in controls.

No antigen is known for these receptors. Unique molecular identifiers had been added to the TCR beta cDNA libraries. MiXCR, applied by TCRdb to the PCR reads, yields one record per CDR3 protein. The data contain 180,000 or so distinct CDR3 sequences, around 30% of them singletons. Source material: blood. The receptors derive from a girl aged 2-17 years with multiple sclerosis.

This clonotype was observed a handful of times. J is TRBJ1-2 and V is TRBV20-1; TRBD1 matches 10 bases. CDR3 length equals 15 residues. The V gene end was trimmed by 6 bases and the J gene end by 8 bases; junction bases not matched to a gene: 15. CDR1 and CDR2 from the germline V gene are DFQATT and SNEGSKA (reference sequence). CDR3 protein: CSAQGLGQGSAGYTF. CDR3 nucleotide sequence: TGCAGTGCCCAGGGTCTGGGACAGGGGAGTGCCGGCTACACCTTC.

The rearrangement uses TRBV7-3 and TRBJ2-3; a possible D gene is TRBD2 (6 bases). The CDR3 has 15 residues. V was shortened by 2 bases and J by 2 bases, with 11 bases between the two germline ends. Germline V gene data show CDR1 as SGHTA and CDR2 as FQGTGA. CDR3 region: CASSLGTPTTDTQYF. The CDR3 nucleotides read TGTGCCAGCAGCTTAGGGACTCCAACCACAGATACGCAGTATTTT. Filled out from reference TRBV7-3 and TRBJ2-3, the complete variable domain reads GAGVSQTPSNKVTEKGKYVELRCDPISGHTALYWYRQSLGQGPEFLIYFQGTGAADDSGLPNDRFFAVRPEGSVSTLKIQRTERGDSAVYLCASSLGTPTTDTQYFGPGTRLTVL.

Comment on this clonotype: A much larger clone differs from this one at a single base, so this may be a read error. The CDR3 end shows no conserved phenylalanine or tryptophan, and so a read error is likely. The J gene is TRBJ2-5, the V gene TRBV25-1, with 9 bases matching TRBD1. Matching the DNA end better, TRBJ2-7 makes the J call doubtful. This CDR3 spans 14 amino acids. CDR1 and CDR2 (germline): MGHDK, SYGVNS. CDR3 in DNA: TGTGCCAGCGGTTCCGGGACAGGGAACTACGAGCAGTACTGC. This translates into CASGSGTGNYEQYC.

V gene TRBV20-1 combines with J gene TRBJ1-2; 9 bases match TRBD1. Germline V gene data show CDR1 as DFQATT and CDR2 as SNEGSKA (reference sequence). V lost 0 bases and J lost 4; bases outside the gene matches: 3. The CDR3 is 14 amino acids. CDR3 nucleotide sequence: TGCAGTGCTAGAGAGTGGGACAGGGTCTATGGCTACACCTTC. Amino acid sequence: CSAREWDRVYGYTF.

On this clonotype: A much larger clone differs by one base, so this may be a read error. The genes are TRBV7-9 and TRBJ2-4, with a tentative D call TRBD2 (6 bases). This CDR3 has 15 amino acids. V lost 5 bases and J lost 0, with 11 bases in between. CDR1 is SEHNR and CDR2 is FQNEAQ in the germline V gene (reference sequence). As DNA, the CDR3 is TGTGCCAGCAGCCGGACTAACGTAGCCAAAAACATTCAGTACTTC. This encodes CASSRTNVAKNIQYF.

This clonotype appeared many times. The J gene is TRBJ2-1, the V gene TRBV15; TRBD2 might be the D (6 bases). Germline V lookup: CDR1 LNHNV, CDR2 YYDKDF (reference sequence). The CDR3 has 15 amino acids. V was pared by 5 bases and J by 9 bases, with 20 bases between. The CDR3 loop reads CATSRQSGAGSEQFF. The DNA of the CDR3 is TGTGCCACCAGCCGTCAATCGGGAGCTGGGAGTGAGCAGTTCTTC.